Each of the 22 T cell receptor beta chains below was sequenced from the same sample in a study of response to subunit inactivated influenza vaccine. TCRdb reprocessed the RT-PCR reads with MiXCR, giving one entry per CDR3 protein. Of 500,000 to 550,000 distinct CDR3 sequences listed, roughly 25% were seen once; the top ten hold 2.8%. In addition, the sample was reused for a study of T cells expressing NK-cell markers. According to that study: It was by 5'RACE template switching with UMIs that TCR beta cDNA was made.

Sequenced material: CD4+ T cells sorted from PBMCs, taken 11 to 12 days after vaccination. These receptor sequences come from a man between 45 and 60 years old who received an inactivated influenza vaccine.

This clonotype was picked up a small number of times. J is TRBJ2-1 and V is TRBV5-1, with 10 bases fitting TRBD2. The CDR3 spans 15 residues. Trimming took 4 bases from V and 6 from J; bases not matched to a gene: 7. The germline V gene has CDR1 SGHRS and CDR2 YFSETQ. CDR3 amino acids: CASSRTSGNLNEQFF. The DNA for the CDR3 is TGCGCCAGCAGCCGAACTAGCGGGAATCTCAATGAGCAGTTCTTC.

The CDR3 DNA sequence: TGTGCCAGCTCACCCAGGACAGAACAAGAGACCCAGTACTTC. This encodes CASSPRTEQETQYF. The V call is TRBV18, the J call TRBJ2-5; possibly TRBD1 for D (6 bases). Deletions cut 3 bases from V and 2 bases from J, with 10 bases between. This CDR3 is built from 14 residues. Germline CDR1 reads KGHSH; CDR2 reads LQKENI. Combining the CDR3 with reference TRBV18 and TRBJ2-5 gives the whole variable domain NAGVMQNPRHLVRRRGQEARLRCSPMKGHSHVYWYRQLPEEGLKFMVYLQKENIIDESGMPKERFSAEFPKEGPSILRIQQVVRGDSAAYFCASSPRTEQETQYFGPGTRLLVL.

V gene TRBV10-3 combines with J gene TRBJ2-1; D might be TRBD1 (5 bases). The CDR3 covers 14 residues. Per the germline V gene, CDR1 is ENHRY and CDR2 is SYGVKD. V lost 0 bases, J lost 6 bases, and 9 bases lay in between. CDR3 sequence: CAISESRDSNEQFF. In nucleotides, the CDR3 is TGTGCCATCAGTGAGTCCCGAGACAGCAATGAGCAGTTCTTC.

This chain joins TRBV3-1 and TRBJ1-1; D uncertain. The V and J ends lost 0 bases and 4 bases respectively, with 9 bases between them. CDR3 length: 14 amino acids. Germline CDR1 reads LGHDT; CDR2 reads YNNKEL (reference sequence). CDR3 nucleotide sequence: TGTGCCAGCAGCCAAGACTTATCAAGCACTGAAGCTTTCTTT. This gives the protein CASSQDLSSTEAFF.

This clonotype was recorded a few times. The chain employs TRBV28 and TRBJ1-1, with TRBD1 matching over 8 bases. The CDR3 runs 15 residues. The V gene end was trimmed by 4 bases and the J gene end by 3 bases; junction bases not matched to a gene: 7. CDR1 and CDR2 from the germline V gene are MDHEN and SYDVKM. CDR3 amino acids: CASSSPGQGDTEAFF. In DNA, the CDR3 is TGTGCCAGCAGTTCCCCCGGACAGGGAGACACTGAAGCTTTCTTT.

This chain joins TRBV20-1 and TRBJ2-3; either TRBD1 or TRBD2 may supply D (5 bases each). The germline V and J ends were trimmed by 3 bases and 1 base, with 8 bases remaining between them. From germline, CDR1 is DFQATT and CDR2 SNEGSKA (reference sequence). The CDR3 is 13 residues long. In DNA, the CDR3 is TGCAGTGCTAGGACGGGGCGCACAGATACGCAGTATTTT. Its translation is CSARTGRTDTQYF.

The rearrangement uses TRBV12-3 or TRBV12-4 and TRBJ2-3, with 7 positions matching TRBD2. The CDR3 length is 13 residues. The V and J ends lost 8 bases and 10 bases, in that order; junction bases with no gene match: 12. The chain's CDR3 is CASSGTNLPAQYF. In nucleotides, the CDR3 is TGTGCCAGCTCCGGGACTAATTTGCCTGCGCAGTATTTT.

The chain has TRBV27 and TRBJ2-4; D is possibly TRBD1 or TRBD2 (5 bases each). Germline V lookup: CDR1 MNHEY, CDR2 SMNVEV (reference sequence). CDR3 length equals 14 residues. V lost 3 bases, J lost 8 bases, and 14 bases lay in between. The CDR3 region has the DNA TGTGCCAGCAGTTTCGCAGGGATGCGGGACATTCAGTACTTC. It yields the protein CASSFAGMRDIQYF.

This clonotype was observed a single time. This rearrangement joins TRBV11-3 to TRBJ2-2; D might be TRBD2 (7 bases). The V and J ends lost 5 bases and 7 bases respectively, with 14 bases between them. Germline values: CDR1 SGHNT, CDR2 YENEEA. This CDR3 has 14 residues. This CDR3 reads CASSLGGQSGELFF. As DNA, the CDR3 is TGTGCCAGCAGCCTGGGGGGGCAAAGCGGGGAGCTGTTTTTT.

J is TRBJ1-2 and V is TRBV6-2 or TRBV6-3; possible D gene TRBD1, 5 bases. The CDR3 has 14 residues. Germline V CDR1 and CDR2: MNHEY, SVGEGT. Trimming stripped 3 bases from V and 0 bases from J, with 8 bases between. The CDR3 protein is CASSYPTANYGYTF. In nucleotides, the CDR3 is TGTGCCAGCAGTTATCCGACAGCTAACTATGGCTACACCTTC.

This clonotype has ten or more counts. J is TRBJ2-1 and V is TRBV20-1; tentative D call: TRBD2 (5 bases). Germline lookup yields CDR1 DFQATT and CDR2 SNEGSKA (reference sequence). The CDR3 is 12 residues long. The ends were cut back, 6 bases at V and 9 bases at J, with 15 bases in the middle. The DNA of the CDR3 is TGCAGTGCCACGGGCGGACTTTTTGAGCAGTTCTTC. Its translation: CSATGGLFEQFF.

This clonotype was observed a few times. The V and J genes are TRBV25-1 and TRBJ2-3, with D tentatively TRBD1 or TRBD2 (5 bases each). Looked up from germline, CDR1 is MGHDK and CDR2 is SYGVNS. V dropped 2 bases and J dropped 3 bases, with 18 bases sitting between them. CDR3 length: 17 residues. The CDR3 sequence: CASSETGRNRRTDTQYF. The DNA for the CDR3 is TGTGCCAGCAGTGAAACGGGACGGAACCGCCGGACAGATACGCAGTATTTT.

V is TRBV15 and J is TRBJ2-7, with D perhaps matching TRBD1 (5 bases). CDR3 size: 12 residues. V dropped 3 bases and J dropped 4 bases, with 7 bases sitting between them. Per the germline V gene, CDR1 is LNHNV and CDR2 is YYDKDF (reference sequence). The CDR3 is CATSRDKYEQYF. CDR3 DNA: TGTGCCACCAGCAGGGACAAGTACGAGCAGTACTTC.

The J gene is TRBJ2-5, the V gene TRBV3-1; no firm D call. The CDR3 totals 15 residues. The germline V gene encodes CDR1 LGHDT and CDR2 YNNKEL (reference sequence). V gave up 0 bases and J gave up 2 bases, with 10 bases separating them. The CDR3 DNA is TGTGCCAGCAGCCAAGATCTGGGCAGACAAGAGACCCAGTACTTC. Protein product: CASSQDLGRQETQYF.

This clonotype has ten or more counts. The V call is TRBV30, the J call TRBJ1-5; D is undetermined. Germline assignment: CDR1 GTSNPN and CDR2 SVGIG (reference sequence). The CDR3 is 12 residues long. V gave up 3 bases and J gave up 0 bases, with 3 bases separating them. CDR3: CAWRHSNQPQHF. For the CDR3, the DNA is TGTGCCTGGAGGCATAGCAATCAGCCCCAGCATTTT.

The chain employs TRBV11-2 and TRBJ1-3; the D is unclear. Germline CDR1 reads SGHAT; CDR2 reads FQNNGV. The CDR3 runs 16 residues. The V end was cut by 3 bases, the J end by 0 bases, with 12 bases between. The CDR3 coding sequence is TGTGCCAGCAGCTTGGGTGCCGCTAACTCTGGAAACACCATATATTTT. Translated, it gives CASSLGAANSGNTIYF.

This clonotype was found many times. V usage is TRBV6-1 and J usage is TRBJ2-5, with unresolved D. V was trimmed by 4 bases and J by 2 bases, leaving 5 bases between them. Germline V CDR1 and CDR2: MNHNS, SASEGT. This CDR3 comprises 12 residues. The CDR3 protein is CASSVLQETQYF. The CDR3 nucleotides are TGTGCCAGCAGTGTCCTTCAAGAGACCCAGTACTTC.

The chain links TRBV29-1 to TRBJ2-2; possibly TRBD1 for D (6 bases). CDR1 and CDR2 (germline): SQVTM, ANQGSEA. This CDR3 spans 17 amino acids. Trimming stripped 4 bases from V and 0 bases from J, with 18 bases between. The CDR3 DNA sequence: TGCAGCGTTGGTGGTGACTACAGGGATCCGAACACCGGGGAGCTGTTTTTT. Protein sequence: CSVGGDYRDPNTGELFF.

This clonotype has more than one count but fewer than ten. This chain links TRBV18 with TRBJ1-3, with D possibly TRBD1 on 6 matching bases. The germline gives CDR1 KGHSH, CDR2 LQKENI. Trimming took off 0 bases at V and 4 bases at J, with 13 bases between the two ends. The CDR3 consists of 16 residues. This chain's CDR3 is CASSPPRSGQGNTIYF. CDR3 in DNA: TGTGCCAGCTCACCACCGCGGTCCGGACAGGGAAACACCATATATTTT. The entire variable domain, with the rest obtained from reference TRBV18 and TRBJ1-3, is as follows: NAGVMQNPRHLVRRRGQEARLRCSPMKGHSHVYWYRQLPEEGLKFMVYLQKENIIDESGMPKERFSAEFPKEGPSILRIQQVVRGDSAAYFCASSPPRSGQGNTIYFGEGSWLTVV.

This clonotype was observed many times. The chain has TRBV7-9 and TRBJ2-3; possibly TRBD2 for D (6 bases). CDR1 and CDR2 from the germline V gene are SEHNR and FQNEAQ (reference sequence). The CDR3 covers 15 residues. With 2 bases removed from V and 0 bases from J, the gap between germline ends came to 9 bases. CDR3 DNA: TGTGCCAGCAGCTTACCCGCGGGGAGCACAGATACGCAGTATTTT. This gives the protein CASSLPAGSTDTQYF.

This clonotype has a handful of counts. This sequence joins TRBV6-2 or TRBV6-3 and TRBJ2-6; TRBD1 matches at 9 bases. Germline CDR1 reads MNHEY; CDR2 reads SVGEGT. The J segment lost 4 bases and the V segment lost 1 base, leaving 8 bases of the junction unmatched. CDR3 length equals 18 residues. The CDR3 bases are TGTGCCAGCAGTTACTTCCGGACAGGGGTTTTCGGGGCCAACGTCCTGACTTTC. Translating it yields CASSYFRTGVFGANVLTF.

Many counts were recorded for this clonotype. This chain uses TRBV11-2 with TRBJ1-1; possible D gene TRBD1, 6 bases. The germline gives CDR1 SGHAT, CDR2 FQNNGV. V lost 5 bases to trimming and J lost 1 base, with 17 bases between them. The CDR3 has 16 amino acids. CDR3 sequence (DNA): TGTGCCAGCAGCCCAGGGGCCGAACCATGGAACACTGAAGCTTTCTTT. This gives the protein CASSPGAEPWNTEAFF.